Presented here are 18 T cell receptor beta chains from one specimen sequenced in a study of T cell therapy after organ transplantation. Here immunoSEQ multiplex PCR was the method, and the copy in TCRdb shows in-frame clones only, minus some. The sample contains about 1,700 clones, just under 90% of which appear only once. Time point given: 20-29 weeks after completion of therapy. No cognate antigen is known for these TCRs. This sample comprised CD8+ T cells from blood, obtained after autologous CMV-specific T cell therapy. Receptors originate from a human patient who had received a solid organ transplant and had CMV disease. Some T cells could come from the graft donor.

V is TRBV11-2 and J is TRBJ2-1; the D gene is possibly TRBD1 (7 bases). CDR3 size: 13 residues. V was trimmed by 4 bases and J by 9 bases, leaving 13 bases between them. CDR1 and CDR2 from the germline V gene are SGHAT and FQNNGV. CDR3 nucleotides: TGTGCCAGCAGCTCCCCAGGGGGAGGTGAGCAGTTCTTC. Its translation is CASSSPGGGEQFF.

On this clone: One end of the junction does not line up with germline, which may come from a read error. CDR3 region: CASRLDRPLSGANVLTF. For the CDR3, the DNA is TGTGCCAGCAGATTAGACAGACCCCTCTCTGGGGCCAACGTCCTGACTTTC. This chain connects TRBV13 to TRBJ2-6, with D tentatively TRBD1 (5 bases). Germline V CDR1 and CDR2: PRHDT, FYEKMQ (reference sequence). This CDR3 has 17 residues.

This chain connects TRBV2 to TRBJ2-2; 7 nucleotides match TRBD2. Germline CDR1 SNHLY, CDR2 FYNNEI. V dropped 4 bases and J dropped 3; count of bases not matched to a gene: 8. The CDR3 runs to 16 residues. CDR3: CASSGGREEYTGELFF. CDR3 bases: TGTGCCAGCAGTGGGGGGAGGGAGGAGTACACCGGGGAGCTGTTTTTT.

The V gene is TRBV4-1, the J gene TRBJ2-5; TRBD2 matches at 8 bases. The V gene's germline CDR1 is MGHRA and CDR2 YSYEKL. V lost 1 base, J lost 2 bases, and 3 bases stayed unmatched. The CDR3 length is 15 residues. For the CDR3, the DNA is TGCGCCAGCAGCCAAGTAGCTAGCGGGCAAGAGACCCAGTACTTC. The encoded protein is CASSQVASGQETQYF.

The CDR3 spells CASLGSGESGKNIQYF. The CDR3 nucleotides read TGTGCCAGTCTAGGGTCCGGGGAGAGTGGCAAAAACATTCAGTACTTC. V is TRBV7-9 and J is TRBJ2-4; the D gene is possibly TRBD2 (5 bases). The CDR3 is 16 amino acids. Germline V gene sequence: CDR1 SEHNR, CDR2 FQNEAQ (reference sequence). V shed 9 bases and J shed 3 bases, with 21 bases lying between them.

This clone was picked up one time. CDR3 in DNA: TGTGCCAGCAGCGTAGAGGCGGGAGGGAGCACAGATACGCAGTATTTT. Translation gives CASSVEAGGSTDTQYF. The gene calls are TRBV9 and TRBJ2-3; the match to TRBD2 covers 9 bases. V lost 0 bases, J lost 0 bases, and 2 bases stayed unmatched. CDR1 is SGDLS and CDR2 is YYNGEE in the germline V gene. The CDR3 is made up of 16 amino acids.

The chain joins TRBV7-6 to TRBJ2-7; 9 nucleotides align to TRBD1. With V trimmed by 6 bases and J by 6 bases, 9 bases remained unmatched. The V gene's germline CDR1 is SGHVS and CDR2 FNYEAQ. The CDR3 runs 14 residues. CDR3 nucleotides: TGTGCCAGCAGTGCCACCACAGGGGGCGGCGAGCAGTACTTC. Its translation: CASSATTGGGEQYF. The variable domain in full, completed from reference TRBV7-6 and TRBJ2-7, reads GAGVSQSPRYKVTKRGQDVALRCDPISGHVSLYWYRQALGQGPEFLTYFNYEAQQDKSGLPNDRFSAERPEGSISTLTIQRTEQRDSAMYRCASSATTGGGEQYFGPGTRLTVT.

V and J are TRBV12-5 and TRBJ1-2, with D possibly TRBD1 on 6 matching bases. The CDR3 contains 13 residues. V was shortened by 6 bases and J by 4 bases, with 12 bases between the two germline ends. Germline CDR1 reads LGHNT; CDR2 reads FRNRAP. The CDR3 DNA is TGTGCTAGTGGGGAGGGGGTAGGCTATGGCTACACCTTC. Its protein is CASGEGVGYGYTF. Full variable domain (outside the CDR3, taken from reference TRBV12-5 and TRBJ1-2): DARVTQTPRHKVTEMGQEVTMRCQPILGHNTVFWYRQTMMQGLELLAYFRNRAPLDDSGMPKDRFSAEMPDATLATLKIQPSEPRDSAVYFCASGEGVGYGYTFGSGTRLTVV.

This chain links TRBV4-3 with TRBJ2-1; the D is unclear. Trimming removed 2 bases at V and 5 bases at J, with 10 bases between. Per the germline V gene, CDR1 is LGHNA and CDR2 is YSLEER. The CDR3 runs to 14 residues. CDR3 amino acids: CASSQSLSHNEQFF. The CDR3 bases are TGCGCCAGCAGCCAATCACTATCACACAATGAGCAGTTCTTC.

This clone is a singleton in its sample. This chain joins TRBV29-1 and TRBJ2-7; 8 nucleotides line up with TRBD1. CDR1 and CDR2 (germline): SQVTM, ANQGSEA. The CDR3 totals 12 residues. Losses at the gene ends were 8 bases for V and 2 bases for J; bases not matched to a gene: 5. The CDR3 DNA reads as TGCAGCTTCTGGACAGGGACCTACGAGCAGTACTTC. This gives the protein CSFWTGTYEQYF.

The chain carries TRBV7-3 and TRBJ2-1; D not resolved. V lost 4 bases, J lost 5 bases, and 9 bases lay in between. The CDR3 extends over 13 amino acids. Germline CDR1 and CDR2: SGHTA and FQGTGA. CDR3 in amino acids: CASSSDWDNEQFF. The CDR3 DNA follows: TGTGCCAGCAGCTCCGATTGGGACAATGAGCAGTTCTTC.

This chain connects TRBV19 to TRBJ2-6; D unresolved. Germline V gene sequence: CDR1 LNHDA, CDR2 SQIVND (reference sequence). Trimming took off 5 bases at V and 0 bases at J, with 11 bases between the two ends. CDR3 size: 16 residues. This chain's CDR3 is CASSAKLGSGANVLTF. DNA of the CDR3: TGTGCCAGTAGTGCAAAGTTAGGCTCTGGGGCCAACGTCCTGACTTTC.

The chain uses TRBV2 and TRBJ1-5, with D uncertain. Looked up from germline, CDR1 is SNHLY and CDR2 is FYNNEI. The CDR3 spans 15 residues. The germline V and J ends were trimmed by 6 bases and 3 bases, with 15 bases remaining between them. The CDR3 loop is CASRESIDFNQPQHF. The CDR3 coding sequence is TGTGCCAGCAGGGAGAGTATCGACTTCAATCAGCCCCAGCATTTT.

This clone has only one observation. The chain joins TRBV27 to TRBJ1-6; possible D gene TRBD1, 5 bases. Per the germline V gene, CDR1 is MNHEY and CDR2 is SMNVEV (reference sequence). The CDR3 spans 15 residues. V shed 4 bases and J shed 3 bases, with 10 bases lying between them. This chain's CDR3 is CASSSRGYYNSPLHF. CDR3 sequence (DNA): TGTGCCAGCAGTTCCCGGGGGTACTATAATTCACCCCTCCACTTT.

This clone is labeled as large. This chain uses TRBV5-6 with TRBJ1-2, with 10 positions matching TRBD1. The germline gives CDR1 SGHDT, CDR2 YYEEEE. Trimming at V came to 7 bases and at J to 10 bases, leaving 10 bases not matched to a gene. This CDR3 has 13 amino acids. The DNA for the CDR3 is TGTGCCAGCCATATCGGGACAGGGGTTCCCTACACCTTC. As protein: CASHIGTGVPYTF.

This clone was observed a single time. The rearrangement uses TRBV18 and TRBJ1-1, with 9 positions matching TRBD1. J gave up 1 base and V 6 bases, and 9 bases lay outside the gene matches. The CDR3 sequence is 16 residues long. Germline-derived CDR1 and CDR2 are KGHSH and LQKENI. CDR3 in amino acids: CASSLISGQGNTEAFF. The CDR3 coding sequence is TGTGCCAGCTCCCTTATTTCGGGACAGGGGAACACTGAAGCTTTCTTT.

The chain joins TRBV5-4 to TRBJ1-1; 10 bases map to TRBD1. The CDR3 is made up of 14 amino acids. Germline V gives CDR1 SGHNT, CDR2 YYREEE (reference sequence). Germline trimming cut 5 bases from V and 9 bases from J; bases unmatched to any gene: 10. This CDR3 reads CASSLFDRGLKAFF. The CDR3 region has the DNA TGTGCCAGCAGTCTCTTTGACAGGGGGCTGAAAGCTTTCTTT.

The genes are TRBV2 and TRBJ2-7, with 15 bases that match TRBD2. Germline trimming cut 6 bases from V and 4 bases from J; bases unmatched to any gene: 13. In germline, CDR1 is SNHLY, CDR2 FYNNEI. The CDR3 is made up of 18 amino acids. The CDR3 bases are TGTGCCAGCAGCGGACTAGCGGGGGGGCAAGAGGGGCTATACGAGCAGTACTTC. Protein: CASSGLAGGQEGLYEQYF.